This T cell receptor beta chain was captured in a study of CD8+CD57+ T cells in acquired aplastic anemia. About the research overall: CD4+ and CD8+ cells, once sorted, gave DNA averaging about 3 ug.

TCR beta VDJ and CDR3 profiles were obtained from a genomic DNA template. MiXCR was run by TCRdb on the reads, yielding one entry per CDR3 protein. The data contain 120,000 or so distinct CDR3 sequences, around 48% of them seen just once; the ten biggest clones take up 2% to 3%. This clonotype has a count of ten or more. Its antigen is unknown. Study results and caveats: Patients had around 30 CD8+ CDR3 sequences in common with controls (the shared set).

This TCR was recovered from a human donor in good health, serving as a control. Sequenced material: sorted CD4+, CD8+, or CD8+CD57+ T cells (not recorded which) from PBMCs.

The CDR3 DNA follows: TGTGCCAGCAGCTTAGCTACAACCGGGACAGGGGAGCAGTTCTTC. Amino acid sequence: CASSLATTGTGEQFF. The chain links TRBV7-2 to TRBJ2-1, with TRBD1 matching over 9 bases. The junction had 7 bases not matched to a gene; V was cut back by 0 bases and J by 10 bases. Germline V gene data show CDR1 as SGHTA and CDR2 as FQGNSA. The CDR3 loop spans 15 amino acids.